This T cell receptor beta chain was captured by sequencing in a study of T cell responses to AZD1222 COVID-19 vaccine (dated by TCRdb to about 2021). In the study overall: AZD1222 recipients with second doses at about 4 weeks or about 12 weeks were pooled, because spike-specific TCR depth and breadth did not differ between schedules. A total of 230 or so trial participants underwent TCR sequencing, of whom about 210 received two doses of AZD1222 and some 26 received two doses of the MenACWY control vaccine. Trial participants were enrolled by age into 18-55, 56-69 and 70-plus year subgroups, with roughly 150, 30 and 60 TCR-sequenced participants respectively.

On the study overall, not on this receptor specifically: The whole spike protein was spanned by vaccine-associated CD4 TCRs, and dominant responses were seen in regions 160-218 and 743-854. In the small 56-69-year group, the increase in depth fell short of significance, most likely because of low power. Reportedly, almost half of the unique spike-specific TCRs recognized epitopes lying outside the regions that are mutated in the B.1.351 and B.1.1.7 variants. Because no day 14 peak-response samples were available, the repertoires could be characterized only after the peak T cell response. After two AZD1222 doses, both the breadth and the depth of spike-specific TCRs were significantly higher than at day 0 and than in MenACWY recipients. Only five to seven AZD1222 recipients were SARS-CoV-2 seropositive at baseline, limiting conclusions about previously exposed vaccinees. Participants were mostly white British, with more females than males. The authors suggested clonal diversity may have been underestimated.

V lost 4 bases and J lost 5 bases; the stretch between them is 13 bases long. The germline V gene (reference sequence) sets CDR1 to SGHNT and CDR2 to YYREEE. The CDR3 sequence holds 13 residues, the cysteine and phenylalanine included. The entry retains the CDR3 DNA only, 39 bases that are in frame from base 1. What the time point label conveys for this sample: baseline before first vaccination. Samples from vaccinated people were obtained from the UK trials COV001 and COV002, which included a single-blind randomized controlled phase 2/3 trial of AZD1222 (ChAdOx1 nCoV-19) in healthy adults. Trial participant PBMC samples were collected at day 0 and day 28 after the second dose for TCRbeta chain sequencing. As regards this clone: This clone's antigen is unknown. Base-call qualities are not available, and no considerably larger clone is one nucleotide away.

The CDR3 regions of human TCRbeta chains were subjected to immunosequencing. Per the authors' processing: TCRs in the repertoires were compared against a reference library of SARS-CoV-2-specific TCRs that had been generated with the MIRA antigen-specificity platform. Breadth meant the fraction of unique TCRs that were SARS-CoV-2-associated, whereas depth meant the fraction of total T cells that were SARS-CoV-2-associated. Using the MIRA data, each spike-specific TCR was assigned both to the spike region to which the TCR was reactive and to a CD4 or CD8 class. Log10-transformed breadth and depth values were compared by one-way ANOVA with Sidak's multiple comparisons tests. TCRdb took over this immuneACCESS table, retaining in-frame rearrangements with V and J assigned. Such tables are incomplete; in checked studies, under half of the missing clones stem from an unresolved V gene, and the remainder is unexplained. Clonal size and the V and J genes are those of that table, whereas D and trimming came from the DNA. Present in this sample are more than 95,000 clones, roughly 90% of which were seen just once. Around 2.5% of the sample is held by the ten biggest clonotypes.

The starting material was peripheral blood, obtained on day 0 of AZD1222 vaccination. This chain joins TRBV5-4 to TRBJ2-7, with TRBD2 perhaps the D gene, on 5 matching bases. The TCR originated in an adult in good health. In nucleotide form, the sequence is TGTGCCAGCAGCCGAAGCCCTAGCAACGAGCAGTACTTC. Translated, it reads CASSRSPSNEQYF.